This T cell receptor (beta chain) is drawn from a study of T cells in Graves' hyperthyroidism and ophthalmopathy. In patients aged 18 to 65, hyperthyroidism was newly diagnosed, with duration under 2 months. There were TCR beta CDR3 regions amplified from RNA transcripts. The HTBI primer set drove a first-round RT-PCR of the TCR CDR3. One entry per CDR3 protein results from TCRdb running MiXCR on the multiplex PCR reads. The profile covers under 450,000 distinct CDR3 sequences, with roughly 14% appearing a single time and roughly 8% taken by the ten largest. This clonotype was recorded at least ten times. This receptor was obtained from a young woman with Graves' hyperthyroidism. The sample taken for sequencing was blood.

The CDR3, as DNA: TGTGCCAGCAGGCGGGCAGGGCGCAAAAACATTCAGTACTTC. Translating gives CASRRAGRKNIQYF. The V and J genes are TRBV6-2 or TRBV6-3 and TRBJ2-4; D tentatively fits TRBD1 or TRBD2 (5 bases each). Looked up from germline, CDR1 is MNHEY and CDR2 is SVGEGT. The CDR3 sequence is 14 residues long. Trimming stripped 6 bases from V and 3 bases from J, with 12 bases between.